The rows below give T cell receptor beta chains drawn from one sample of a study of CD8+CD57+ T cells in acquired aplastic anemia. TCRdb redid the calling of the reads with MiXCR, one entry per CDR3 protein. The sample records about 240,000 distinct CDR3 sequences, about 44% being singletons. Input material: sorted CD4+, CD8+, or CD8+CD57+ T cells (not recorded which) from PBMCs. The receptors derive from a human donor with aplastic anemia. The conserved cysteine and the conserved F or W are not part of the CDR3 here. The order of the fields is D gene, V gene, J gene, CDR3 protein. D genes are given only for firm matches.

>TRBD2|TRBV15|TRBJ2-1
ATSNGLAEQF
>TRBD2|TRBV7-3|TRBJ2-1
ASSLASPGGSASYNEQF
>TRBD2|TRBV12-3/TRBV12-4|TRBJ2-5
ASSLSGGAAETQY
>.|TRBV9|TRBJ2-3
ASSVAIERTDTQY
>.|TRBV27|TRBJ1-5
ASSLRVRQPQH
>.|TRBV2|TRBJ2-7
ASSYGRPHSYEQY
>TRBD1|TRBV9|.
ASSATGGPGTGELF
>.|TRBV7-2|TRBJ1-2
ASNYGGRYGYT
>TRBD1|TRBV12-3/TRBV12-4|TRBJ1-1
ASSLAGQAEAF
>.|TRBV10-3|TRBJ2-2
AILREPNTGELF
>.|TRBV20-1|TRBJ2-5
SARGGGELETQY
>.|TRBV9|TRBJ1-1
ASRGSGLGSEAF
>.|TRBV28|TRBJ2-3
ASSLYGDTQY
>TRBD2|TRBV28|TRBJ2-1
AGGSGSFYNEQF
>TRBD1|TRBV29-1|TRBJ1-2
SVYLDRDYYGYT
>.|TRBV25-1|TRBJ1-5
ASSADDNQPQH
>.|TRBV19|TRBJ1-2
ASSITEYGYT
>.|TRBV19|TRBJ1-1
ASSIRASEAF
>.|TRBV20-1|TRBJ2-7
SALLGGHYEQY
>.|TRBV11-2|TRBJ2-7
ASSLSFESYEQY
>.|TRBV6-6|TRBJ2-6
ASSYDGSGANVLT
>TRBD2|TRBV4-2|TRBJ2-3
ASSGNSGRPDTQY
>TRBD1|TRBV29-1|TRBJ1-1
SVVTGEGTEAF
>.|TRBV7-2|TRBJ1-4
ASSPPGTNEKLF
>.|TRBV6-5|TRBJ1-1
ASHFGQMNTEAF
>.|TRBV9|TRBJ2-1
ASSEGGSGIYNEQF